Presented here are 17 T cell receptor beta chains from one specimen sequenced in a study of blood T cell repertoires in COVID-19. The protocol was immunoSEQ multiplex PCR, while the TCRdb copy is restricted to in-frame clones and leaves out a portion. In the table there are 250,000 to 300,000 clones, over 80% of which are singletons. The sample taken for sequencing was peripheral blood. These receptor sequences come from a man aged 60 to 75 who had recovered from COVID-19.

This chain connects TRBV19 to TRBJ1-2; D is unclear. This CDR3 has 14 residues. In germline, CDR1 is LNHDA, CDR2 SQIVND (reference sequence). The germline V and J ends were trimmed by 1 base and 0 bases, with 6 bases remaining between them. The CDR3 region is CASSIGRANYGYTF. The CDR3 nucleotides read TGTGCCAGTAGTATAGGGAGAGCTAACTATGGCTACACCTTC.

This clone was seen just once. The chain joins TRBV6-5 to TRBJ2-7, with 7 bases aligning to TRBD1. CDR1 MNHEY and CDR2 SVGAGI come from the germline V gene. V shed 4 bases, J shed 5 bases, and the junction held 8 bases outside the gene matches. CDR3 length: 14 amino acids. The CDR3, as DNA: TGTGCCAGCAGTTGGGCAGGGGGTCCCCACGAGCAGTACTTC. This sequence encodes CASSWAGGPHEQYF.

This chain connects TRBV28 to TRBJ2-2; D may be TRBD2 (5 bases). CDR3 length equals 15 residues. V dropped 7 bases and J dropped 5 bases, with 17 bases sitting between them. Germline CDR1 reads MDHEN; CDR2 reads SYDVKM. CDR3 DNA: TGTGCCAGCAACTCCGCGGACGGGAATACCGGGGAGCTGTTTTTT. Its translation: CASNSADGNTGELFF.

V and J are TRBV5-4 and TRBJ2-7, with TRBD2 matching 12 bases. CDR3 length: 16 amino acids. Germline CDR1 and CDR2: SGHNT and YYREEE (reference sequence). The V gene end was trimmed by 0 bases and the J gene end by 3 bases; junction bases not matched to a gene: 4. CDR3 residues: CASSLGLAGGVYEQYF. Written as DNA, the CDR3 is TGTGCCAGCAGCTTGGGGCTAGCGGGGGGGGTCTACGAGCAGTACTTC.

V is TRBV6-5 and J is TRBJ1-6; the D is unclear. Germline V gene sequence: CDR1 MNHEY, CDR2 SVGAGI. V lost 2 bases to trimming and J lost 6 bases, with 5 bases between them. The CDR3 loop spans 13 amino acids. The CDR3: CASSYEVNSPLHF. The CDR3 coding sequence is TGTGCCAGCAGTTACGAGGTTAATTCACCCCTCCACTTT.

The chain uses TRBV24-1 and TRBJ1-2, with 9 bases fitting TRBD1. This CDR3 has 13 amino acids. V was clipped by 10 bases and J by 5 bases; unmatched bases: 7. Germline values: CDR1 KGHDR, CDR2 SFDVKD. DNA of the CDR3: TGTGCCACAAAACCGGGACAGGGTTATGGCTACACCTTC. Protein sequence: CATKPGQGYGYTF.

V is TRBV21-1 and J is TRBJ1-1; the D call TRBD1 from the table was never checked on the DNA. TRBV21-1 is described as a pseudogene. There are 17 residues in the CDR3. In DNA, the CDR3 is TGTGCCAGCAGCAAGGGGGACAGGGGGATTCGGTGCACTGAAGCTTTCTTT. It translates to CASSKGDRGIRCTEAFF.

This chain links TRBV2 with TRBJ2-1; D is uncertain. CDR3 length: 15 residues. Looked up from germline, CDR1 is SNHLY and CDR2 is FYNNEI. V lost 2 bases, J lost 5 bases, and 13 bases lay in between. The CDR3 sequence: CASSERRLIDNEQFF. CDR3 DNA sequence: TGTGCCAGCAGTGAAAGGCGGCTTATTGACAATGAGCAGTTCTTC.

The chain joins TRBV12-3 or TRBV12-4 to TRBJ2-1, with D perhaps TRBD2 (6 bases). The CDR3 runs to 13 residues. The V and J ends lost 6 bases and 6 bases respectively, with 12 bases between them. Written as DNA, the CDR3 is TGTGCCAGCAGAAAAAACGGGGGCAATGAGCAGTTCTTC. Translated: CASRKNGGNEQFF.

This chain uses TRBV28 with TRBJ2-7; a weak D match, TRBD2 (5 bases). Per the germline V gene, CDR1 is MDHEN and CDR2 is SYDVKM. With 2 bases removed from V and 3 bases from J, the gap between germline ends came to 8 bases. The CDR3 is 13 amino acids. This CDR3 reads CASSLGLFYEQYF. In DNA form, the CDR3 reads TGTGCCAGCAGTTTAGGACTCTTCTACGAGCAGTACTTC.

The chain couples TRBV4-2 to TRBJ2-5; TRBD2 matches 8 bases. CDR3 length equals 19 residues. Germline assignment: CDR1 LGHNA and CDR2 YNFKEQ. V lost 4 bases and J lost 10; bases outside the gene matches: 26. In DNA, the CDR3 is TGTGCCAGCAGCCCAGGGGCGGTAGCGGGGACCCGGGACGGATCGAGCCAGTACTTC. This translates into CASSPGAVAGTRDGSSQYF.

V and J are TRBV27 and TRBJ1-2, with TRBD1 matching over 7 bases. Unmatched junction bases numbered 14, after V lost 7 bases and J lost 6 bases. Germline V lookup: CDR1 MNHEY, CDR2 SMNVEV (reference sequence). CDR3 size: 15 residues. This chain's CDR3 is CASKKQRGGLDGYTF. CDR3 nucleotides: TGTGCCAGCAAAAAGCAACGAGGGGGCCTTGATGGCTACACCTTC.

In its sample, this clone was seen a few times. The rearrangement links TRBV5-4 to TRBJ2-6; possible D gene TRBD2, 6 bases. V lost 7 bases and J lost 0, with 17 bases in between. CDR1 SGHNT and CDR2 YYREEE come from the germline V gene (reference sequence). The CDR3 totals 17 residues. CDR3 nucleotide sequence: TGTGCCAGCGAGTCTGGAGGGAAGCGCTCTGGGGCCAACGTCCTGACTTTC. This translates into CASESGGKRSGANVLTF.

The chain employs TRBV5-4 and TRBJ2-1; 9 bases fit TRBD1. The CDR3 contains 14 residues. Germline V gene sequence: CDR1 SGHNT, CDR2 YYREEE (reference sequence). V gave up 7 bases and J gave up 8 bases; unmatched junction bases: 10. The CDR3 DNA follows: TGTGCCAGCGAGGACAGGGGCTCATACGATGAGCAGTTCTTC. Its protein is CASEDRGSYDEQFF.

This chain connects TRBV7-9 to TRBJ2-5, with 9 bases lining up with TRBD1. Trimming at V came to 2 bases and at J to 2 bases, leaving 6 bases not matched to a gene. The CDR3 length is 16 residues. The germline V gene encodes CDR1 SEHNR and CDR2 FQNEAQ (reference sequence). Here the CDR3 DNA reads TGTGCCAGCAGCTTATCCGGGACAGGGTTACAAGAGACCCAGTACTTC. Its protein is CASSLSGTGLQETQYF.

This clone was seen only a few times. V gene TRBV5-5 combines with J gene TRBJ2-3; 10 bases align to TRBD1. Losses at the gene ends were 1 base for V and 4 bases for J; bases not matched to a gene: 12. The length of the CDR3 is 18 residues. Germline CDR1 SGHKS, CDR2 YYEKEE (reference sequence). The CDR3 loop is CASSLSRGQGLGADTQYF. The CDR3 region has the DNA TGTGCCAGCAGCTTGTCGAGGGGACAGGGGCTAGGGGCAGATACGCAGTATTTT.

The chain couples TRBV3-1 (or the pseudogene TRBV3-2) to TRBJ2-2, with a tentative D call TRBD2 (6 bases). CDR3 size: 17 residues. CDR1 is LGHDT and CDR2 is YNNKEL in the germline V gene (reference sequence). Trimming removed 0 bases at V and 5 bases at J, with 16 bases between. CDR3 sequence (DNA): TGTGCCAGCAGCCAAGAAATTGGACTGGGGGGAACCGGGGAGCTGTTTTTT. It specifies CASSQEIGLGGTGELFF.